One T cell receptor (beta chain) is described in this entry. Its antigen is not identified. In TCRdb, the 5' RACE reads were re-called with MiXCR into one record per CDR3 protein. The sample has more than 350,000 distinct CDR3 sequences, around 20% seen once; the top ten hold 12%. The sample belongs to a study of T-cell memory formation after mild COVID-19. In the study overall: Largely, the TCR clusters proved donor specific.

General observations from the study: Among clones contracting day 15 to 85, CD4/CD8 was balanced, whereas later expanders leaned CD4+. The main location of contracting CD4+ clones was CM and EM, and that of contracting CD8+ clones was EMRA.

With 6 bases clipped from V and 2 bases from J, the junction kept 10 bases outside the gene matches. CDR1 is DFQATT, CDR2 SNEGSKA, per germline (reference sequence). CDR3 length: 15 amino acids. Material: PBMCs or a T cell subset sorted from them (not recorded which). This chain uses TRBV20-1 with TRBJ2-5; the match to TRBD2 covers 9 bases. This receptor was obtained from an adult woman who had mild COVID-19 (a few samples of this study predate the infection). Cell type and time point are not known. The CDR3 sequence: CSAPDSGGKQETQYF. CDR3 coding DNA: TGCAGTGCCCCTGATAGCGGGGGTAAACAAGAGACCCAGTACTTC.